The next 9 T cell receptor beta chains were all read from a single sample in a study of OX40 agonist ivuxolimab in advanced cancers. Data came from immunoSEQ multiplex PCR; TCRdb stores just in-frame clones and leaves some out. Of around 61,000 clones in the sample, 84% are singletons; the top ten hold more than 2%. Source: CD4+ or CD8+ T cells sorted from blood, taken in a trial of the OX40 agonist ivuxolimab. These receptors all come from an adult with an advanced solid tumor such as melanoma, head and neck, liver or kidney cancer.

The chain joins TRBV5-4 to TRBJ1-2, with 7 nucleotides matching TRBD1. The CDR3 is made up of 15 amino acids. CDR1 is SGHNT, CDR2 YYREEE, per germline (reference sequence). Trimming at V came to 0 bases and at J to 8 bases, leaving 10 bases not matched to a gene. CDR3 nucleotide sequence: TGTGCCAGCAGCTTGGAGCCCCAGGGGGTTAAAGGCTACACCTTC. This gives the protein CASSLEPQGVKGYTF.

The V and J genes are TRBV2 and TRBJ2-7; D is possibly TRBD1 (6 bases). The V and J ends lost 0 bases and 5 bases respectively, with 14 bases between them. The CDR3 sequence is 15 residues long. From germline, CDR1 is SNHLY and CDR2 FYNNEI. CDR3 residues: CASSEAGRGTHEQYF. In DNA form, the CDR3 reads TGTGCCAGCAGTGAAGCGGGCAGGGGTACCCACGAGCAGTACTTC.

The V call is TRBV25-1, the J call TRBJ2-1, with a weak D call TRBD2 (6 bases). Trimming took off 1 base at V and 2 bases at J, with 9 bases between the two ends. CDR1 is MGHDK, CDR2 SYGVNS, per germline. This CDR3 region has 15 residues. CDR3 in DNA: TGTGCCAGCAGTGAATCCGCGGGGACCTACAATGAGCAGTTCTTC. Translation gives CASSESAGTYNEQFF.

The V and J genes are TRBV6-1 and TRBJ2-5, with D possibly being TRBD2 (5 bases). The V gene's germline CDR1 is MNHNS and CDR2 SASEGT. With 8 bases removed from V and 0 bases from J, the gap between germline ends came to 10 bases. The CDR3 consists of 13 residues. Here the CDR3 DNA reads TGTGCCAGCGGAGGCAGGTACCAAGAGACCCAGTACTTC. This sequence encodes CASGGRYQETQYF.

The chain combines TRBV4-2 with TRBJ2-3; D might be TRBD1 or TRBD2, each matching 6 bases. V was shortened by 4 bases and J by 4 bases, with 21 bases between the two germline ends. This CDR3 has 17 residues. CDR1 is LGHNA, CDR2 YNFKEQ, per germline. The CDR3 sequence is CASSPRGGSRPPDTQYF. The CDR3 nucleotides are TGTGCCAGCAGCCCCCGAGGGGGGAGTCGTCCCCCAGATACGCAGTATTTT.

The chain carries TRBV5-4 and TRBJ2-1, with TRBD1 matching over 9 bases. This CDR3 spans 15 amino acids. The V gene end was trimmed by 5 bases and the J gene end by 3 bases; junction bases not matched to a gene: 6. CDR1 SGHNT and CDR2 YYREEE come from the germline V gene (reference sequence). The CDR3 loop is CASRTGGPNYNEQFF. Here the CDR3 DNA reads TGTGCCAGCAGAACAGGGGGCCCAAACTACAATGAGCAGTTCTTC.

The chain is built from TRBV7-5 and TRBJ2-7; TRBD2, the table's D call, was not compared with the DNA. TRBV7-5 is a documented pseudogene. The CDR3 has 13 amino acids. The CDR3 sequence: CVRSAGLVDEQYF. The DNA of the CDR3 is TGTGTCAGAAGCGCGGGACTAGTCGACGAGCAGTACTTC.

This chain uses TRBV7-6 with TRBJ1-2; 11 positions match TRBD1. The CDR3 contains 15 residues. CDR1 is SGHVS and CDR2 is FNYEAQ in the germline V gene. V dropped 5 bases and J dropped 2; count of bases not matched to a gene: 4. The CDR3 here is CASSARTGGNYGYTF. The CDR3 region has the DNA TGTGCCAGCAGCGCCCGGACAGGGGGCAACTATGGCTACACCTTC.

The chain employs TRBV29-1 and TRBJ2-2; D is undetermined. The V gene lost 4 bases and the J gene lost 1 base, with 7 bases spanning the gap. The CDR3 runs 13 residues. Germline CDR1 reads SQVTM; CDR2 reads ANQGSEA. The CDR3 DNA follows: TGCAGCGTTGTAGGCAGGAACACCGGGGAGCTGTTTTTT. Encoded protein: CSVVGRNTGELFF.